This is a list of T cell receptor beta chains from one sample in a study. In TCRdb, the 5' RACE reads were re-called with MiXCR into one record per CDR3 protein. The data contain roughly 7,700 distinct CDR3 sequences, about 70% of them singletons. The specimen was tumor-infiltrating naive CD4+ T cells sorted from the breast tumor. The source is a female donor with breast cancer. Each CDR3 is given with its conserved first and last residue. D genes are given only for firm matches. For some rows the clone size is stated as once, few or many, or as a class when expanded; others skip it.

J | V | size | D | DNA | CDR3
TRBJ1-5 | TRBV28 | once | NA | TGTGCCAGCAGTTTATCTGGCATCGTCGACAGGATTTTGCCCCAGCATTTT | CASSLSGIVDRILPQHF
TRBJ2-7 | TRBV5-1 | NA | NA | TGCGCCAGCAGCTTGGGACAGATTGACTCCTACGAGCAGTACTTC | CASSLGQIDSYEQYF
TRBJ2-5 | TRBV15 | NA | TRBD2 | TGTGCCACCAGCAGGTCACTAGCGGGGAGCCAAGAGACCCAGTACTTC | CATSRSLAGSQETQYF
TRBJ1-1 | TRBV12-3/TRBV12-4 | NA | NA | TGTGCCAGCAGTTTTAGGGGAGTCGACACTGAAGCTTTCTTT | CASSFRGVDTEAFF
TRBJ2-5 | TRBV18 | NA | TRBD2 | TGTGCCAGCTCACCAGTAGCGGGGGGGCGAGAGACCCAGTACTTC | CASSPVAGGRETQYF
TRBJ1-5 | TRBV10-3 | NA | NA | TGTGCCATCAGTCCGGGGAGAAACAGTTTTAGCAATCAGCCCCAGCATTTT | CAISPGRNSFSNQPQHF
TRBJ2-1 | TRBV20-1 | NA | TRBD2 | TGCAGTGCGTCCCCTAGCGGGAGGTACAATGAGCAGTTCTTC | CSASPSGRYNEQFF
TRBJ1-2 | TRBV20-1 | NA | NA | TGCAGTGCCGAGATTGGAGGATTGTATGGCTACACCTTC | CSAEIGGLYGYTF
TRBJ2-7 | TRBV5-1 | NA | NA | TGCGCCAGCAGCTTGATGTTCGGGAGCTACGAGCAGTACTTC | CASSLMFGSYEQYF
TRBJ1-1 | TRBV12-3/TRBV12-4 | NA | NA | TGTGCCAGCAGTTTATCTTGGCAGGGATCTGAAGCTTTCTTT | CASSLSWQGSEAFF
TRBJ2-7 | TRBV20-1 | NA | NA | TGCAGTGCTCCCCAGGGCCCCGAGCAGTACTTC | CSAPQGPEQYF
TRBJ2-5 | TRBV29-1 | few | NA | TGCAGCGTTGGAACGGAGACCCAGTACTTC | CSVGTETQYF
TRBJ1-6 | TRBV7-2 | NA | NA | TGTGCCAGCACTTCTACAGGAGCGAATTCACCCCTCCACTTC | CASTSTGANSPLHF
TRBJ2-1 | TRBV29-1 | NA | TRBD2 | TGCAGCGTAGCTAGCGGGAGCCTCTTGGGGGATGAGCAGTTCTTC | CSVASGSLLGDEQFF
TRBJ2-4 | TRBV12-3/TRBV12-4 | NA | NA | TGTGCCAGCTTGGGGGGACTAGCCAAAAACATTCAGTACTTC | CASLGGLAKNIQYF
TRBJ2-1 | TRBV12-3/TRBV12-4 | NA | TRBD2 | TGTGCCATCCAACGTGCTAGCGGGAAACACAATGAGCAGTTCTTC | CAIQRASGKHNEQFF
TRBJ1-2 | TRBV9 | few | NA | TGTGCCAGCAGCGTAGTCGATGGTAGGGGCTACACCTTC | CASSVVDGRGYTF
TRBJ2-1 | TRBV7-2 | NA | NA | TGTGCCAGCAGCCCCATCCATGAGCAGTTCTTC | CASSPIHEQFF
TRBJ2-5 | TRBV27 | few | TRBD1 | TGTGCCAGCAGCCAAGGACAGGGGACCATACAAGAGACCCAGTACTTC | CASSQGQGTIQETQYF
TRBJ2-5 | TRBV7-2 | NA | TRBD2 | TGTGCCAGCAGCTTATGGGACTACCCAGGAAAGACCCAGTACTTC | CASSLWDYPGKTQYF